The T cell receptor beta chain described here comes from a study of T cells in Graves' hyperthyroidism and ophthalmopathy (dated by TCRdb to the late 2010s). For context, the study as a whole: Peripheral blood was collected at initial diagnosis, before any treatment. To identify TCR V-J signatures that set the groups apart, the researchers used a discovery cohort of 100 or so patients, made up of 40 to 45 with Graves' ophthalmopathy and about 55 with stable Graves' hyperthyroidism. Whether ophthalmopathy could be predicted prospectively was tested in an independent validation cohort made up of under 20 hyperthyroidism patients plus 17 patients who later progressed to ophthalmopathy. For training and testing, the roughly 97 patients in the discovery cohort were randomly divided in a 7:3 ratio. The study also compared thyroid tissue and blood T-cell repertoires from about 6 Graves' hyperthyroidism patients. After sampling, hyperthyroidism patients received methimazole starting at 30 mg daily, and ophthalmopathy patients received high-dose intravenous methylprednisolone. The paper describes TCR Vbeta CDR3 sequencing of more than 120 peripheral blood samples, made up of 43 ophthalmopathy patients, approximately 76 hyperthyroidism patients and roughly 17 progressor patients. Paper-wide results and their limitations: Ophthalmopathy was separated from stable hyperthyroidism by a 13 V-J signature model, with approximately 89% sensitivity and 81% to 82% specificity obtained in cross-validation and 80%/75% obtained in testing. Sample size was not statistically predetermined, and blinding of investigators to group allocation was not performed. In validation, the model predicted progression to ophthalmopathy a median of about 6 months before onset, with about 71% sensitivity and 72.22% specificity. Most expanded thyroid clonotypes (frequency above 0.001) were also detected in blood, a finding suggesting that blood repertoires may reflect thyroid immune responses.

This clonotype came up a few times. The clone's antigen remains unknown. It has no much larger one-base neighbor in the sample; base qualities were not kept. The hyperthyroidism patients were between 18 and 65 years old and newly diagnosed, with a disease duration of less than 2 months. The study excluded patients with uncontrolled infections, other autoimmune diseases, pregnancy or lactation. Diagnoses were based on clinical symptoms, serum thyroxine and TRAb, thyroid ultrasound and orbital computed tomography. Blood from progressor patients was collected at the time of first diagnosis with hyperthyroidism, before any ophthalmopathy symptoms had appeared. PBMCs were separated from 8 to 10 ml of fresh peripheral blood using Ficoll-Paque density gradient centrifugation. Progressor patients were initially diagnosed with Graves' hyperthyroidism and developed ophthalmopathy during follow-up. Trizol reagent was used to extract total RNA, and RNA quality was then checked on an Agilent 2100 Bioanalyzer.

Reading the germline V gene gives CDR1 SGHRS and CDR2 YFSETQ. The junction shows trimming of 0 bases on V and 7 bases on J, plus 11 bases between the germline ends. The CDR3, from cysteine to phenylalanine, totals 14 residues. Only the CDR3 region is kept as DNA, spanning 42 bases read in frame from base 1. The TCR beta CDR3 regions were amplified from RNA transcripts. The TCR CDR3 was subjected to a first round of RT-PCR using the HTBI primer set and the Qiagen OneStep RT-PCR kit. Libraries were constructed in a second round of multiplex PCR, after which size selection and purification were performed. Libraries were sequenced paired-end with 100 bp reads on an Illumina HiSeq2000. As for how the authors treated the data: SOAPnuke was used to process the raw data, with reads discarded if the reads contained adapters or uncalled bases, had a mean Phred below 15, or lacked an exact constant-primer or identifier match. COPE v1.2.5 was used to merge the high-quality paired reads, and each unique nucleotide sequence was defined as a clonotype. MiTCR v1.1 was used to align the clonotypes against IMGT TRBV, TRBD and TRBJ reference segments. Only V-J combinations with frequency above 0.0001, covering approximately 99% of repertoires, were analysed. The TCS score was defined as the ratio of F50 (clonal expansion) to E x V (chaos), calculated using BLOSUM62-based TCRdist between CDR3 peptides within each V-J. Welch's t-statistics and random forest reduced approximately 520 V-J features to 10 to 15, which were used in a naive Bayes classifier (R e1071). The raw public reads went through TCRdb reprocessing: fastp at Q25, MiXCR clone calling, in-frame beta chains kept. Rows matching on CDR3 protein sequence are summarized as one entry with the most common DNA and genes. Clone size and V and J calls follow TCRdb, not the original study. The sample table holds roughly 180,000 distinct CDR3 sequences, of which about 9% were seen once. Approximately 20% of the sample goes to the ten largest clones.

Recombination connected TRBV5-1 to TRBJ2-4, with the D gene not clear enough to name. The receptor comes from a woman younger than 30 with Graves' hyperthyroidism that later progressed to Graves' ophthalmopathy. The sequencing input was blood. The CDR3 has the sequence CASSLDLGVNIQYF. The bases are TGCGCCAGCAGCTTGGATCTTGGGGTGAACATTCAGTACTTC. The variable domain in full, with residues beyond the CDR3 obtained from the reference TRBV5-1 and TRBJ2-4 genes, is KAGVTQTPRYLIKTRGQQVTLSCSPISGHRSVSWYQQTPGQGLQFLFEYFSETQRNKGNFPGRFSGRQFSNSRSEMNVSTLELGDSALYLCASSLDLGVNIQYFGAGTRLSVL.